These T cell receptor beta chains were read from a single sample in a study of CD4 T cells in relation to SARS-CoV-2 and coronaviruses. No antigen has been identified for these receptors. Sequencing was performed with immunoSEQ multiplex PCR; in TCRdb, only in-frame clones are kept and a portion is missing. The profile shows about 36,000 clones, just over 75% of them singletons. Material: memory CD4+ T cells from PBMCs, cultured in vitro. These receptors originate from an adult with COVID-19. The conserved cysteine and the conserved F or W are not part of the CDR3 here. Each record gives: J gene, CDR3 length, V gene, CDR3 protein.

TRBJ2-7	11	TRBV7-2	ASSLVPASEQY
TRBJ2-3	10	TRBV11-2	ASSSTVDTQY
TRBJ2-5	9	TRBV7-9	ASSLKETQY
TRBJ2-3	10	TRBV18	ASSPNTDTQY
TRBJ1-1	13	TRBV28	ASSLFMREGTEAF
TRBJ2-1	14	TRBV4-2	ASSRGLAGVQYEQF
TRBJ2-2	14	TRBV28	ASSSLRTGGTGELF
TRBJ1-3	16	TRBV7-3	ASSPLRSPLGAGNTIY
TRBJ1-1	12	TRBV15	ATSLSQGETEAF
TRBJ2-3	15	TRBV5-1	ASSLPGTSGSTDTQY
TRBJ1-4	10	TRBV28	ASGVGNEKLF
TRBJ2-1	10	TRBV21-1	ASWGGGPWRF
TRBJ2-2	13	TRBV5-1	ASSLVFGNTGELF
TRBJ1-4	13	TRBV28	ASSPPGLENEKLF
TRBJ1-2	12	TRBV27	ASSFRQANYGYT
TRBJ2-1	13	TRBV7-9	ASSNRDTPYNEQF
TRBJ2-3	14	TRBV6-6	ASTKDTGISTDTQY
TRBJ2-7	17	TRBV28	ASYSRTGSEGAGGYEQY
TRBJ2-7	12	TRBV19	ASKTSGSSYEQY
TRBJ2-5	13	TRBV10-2	ATSPGPVGVETQY
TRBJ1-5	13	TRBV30	AWSGWDRNHQPQH
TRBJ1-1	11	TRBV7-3	ASSLKGVTEAF
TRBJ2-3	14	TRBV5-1	ASSLMFRGWTDTQY
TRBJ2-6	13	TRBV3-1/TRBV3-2	ASSQGFSGANVLT
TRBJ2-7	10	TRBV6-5	ASSPGGYEQY
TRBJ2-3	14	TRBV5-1	ASSLDQQGGTDTQY
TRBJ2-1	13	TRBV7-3	ASSPSGQGAFEPF
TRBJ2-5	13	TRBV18	ASSPSRQSQETQY
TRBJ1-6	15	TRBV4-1	ASSQGRVAAGNSPLH
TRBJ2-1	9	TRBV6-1	ASSEYRWKF
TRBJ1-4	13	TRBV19	ASSEGGDSNEKLF
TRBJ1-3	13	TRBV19	ASRSAGFSGNTIY
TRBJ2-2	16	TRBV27	ASSFRLVGVVFSGELF
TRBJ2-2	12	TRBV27	ASSLRENTGELF
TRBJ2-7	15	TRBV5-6	ASSNGLAGVRAYEQY
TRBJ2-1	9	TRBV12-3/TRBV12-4	ASSDRREQF
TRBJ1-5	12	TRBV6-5	ASSRQGSNQPQH
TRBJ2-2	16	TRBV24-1	ATSDQGLAGMNTGELF
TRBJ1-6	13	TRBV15	ATSRASDFNSPLH
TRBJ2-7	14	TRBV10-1	ASSVCLSGRADEQY
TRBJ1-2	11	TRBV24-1	ATSAGAAYGYT
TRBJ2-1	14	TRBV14	ASGQAGGNFYNEQF
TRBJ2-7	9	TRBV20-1	SAISGRLQY
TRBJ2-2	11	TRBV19	ASALDGAGELF
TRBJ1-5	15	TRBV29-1	SVEGTGRNPARLPQH
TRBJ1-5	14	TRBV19	ASRGLNPLQNQPQH
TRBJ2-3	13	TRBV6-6	ASSSKREGRDTQY
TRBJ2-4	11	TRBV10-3	AISSEEGNIQY
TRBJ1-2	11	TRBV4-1	ASSQRGGDGYT
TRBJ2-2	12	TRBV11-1	ASSPSANTGELF
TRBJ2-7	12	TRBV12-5	ASAAGGPNYEQY
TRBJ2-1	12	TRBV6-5	ASLDSTTYNEQF
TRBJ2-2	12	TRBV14	ASSKRQGAGELF
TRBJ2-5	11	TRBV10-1	ASSESIMETQY
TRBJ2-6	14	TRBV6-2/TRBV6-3	ASSYDRGSGANVLT
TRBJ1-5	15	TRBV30	AWSGRNRTGRTEPQH
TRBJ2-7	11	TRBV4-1	ASSQDGTYEQY